This T cell receptor beta chain was recovered during a study of CD8 T cells in Susac syndrome. This clonotype appeared once. The RNA input was about 0.45 to 1 ug, and it was reverse transcribed with random hexamers. TCRdb called the immunoSEQ multiplex PCR reads again in MiXCR, with one record for every CDR3 protein. The sample carries over 80,000 distinct CDR3 sequences, 80% to 95% recorded once. The CDR3 has 14 amino acids. CDR1 and CDR2 from the germline V gene are SGDLS and YYNGEE. After removal of 3 bases from V and 4 bases from J, the junction contained 5 bases not matched to a gene. This receptor was obtained from a human donor in good health. V gene TRBV9 combines with J gene TRBJ2-7, with 9 bases fitting TRBD1. The sequenced sample was CD8+ T cells from PBMCs. The CDR3 nucleotides read TGTGCCAGCAGCGATAGGGACAGGGCTTACGAGCAGTACTTC. It is translated as CASSDRDRAYEQYF.